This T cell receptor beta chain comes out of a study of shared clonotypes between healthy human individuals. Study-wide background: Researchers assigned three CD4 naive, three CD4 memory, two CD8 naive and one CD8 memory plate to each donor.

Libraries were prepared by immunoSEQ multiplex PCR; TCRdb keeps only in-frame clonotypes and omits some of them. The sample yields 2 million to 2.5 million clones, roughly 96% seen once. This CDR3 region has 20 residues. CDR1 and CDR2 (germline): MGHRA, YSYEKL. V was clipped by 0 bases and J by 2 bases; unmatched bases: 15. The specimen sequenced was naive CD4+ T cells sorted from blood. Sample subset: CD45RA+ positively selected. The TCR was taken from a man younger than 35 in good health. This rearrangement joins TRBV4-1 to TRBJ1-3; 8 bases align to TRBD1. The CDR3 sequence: CASSQEPSGGSILTGNTIYF. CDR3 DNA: TGCGCCAGCAGCCAAGAACCGTCAGGGGGCAGTATTCTTACTGGAAACACCATATATTTT.